This passage covers 25 T cell receptor beta chains from one sample sequenced in a study of tumor-infiltrating lymphocytes in primary liver carcinoma. Total RNA (approximately 500 ng) served as template for TCR beta cDNA synthesis primed by a constant-region primer. Sequencing libraries for TCR beta derived from three nested multiplex PCR rounds that used slightly modified ARM-PCR. It was with TRBV1-TRBV30 forward primers and a C-beta reverse primer that the first two PCR rounds were run, at roughly 10 cycles each. TCRdb redid the calling of the multiplex PCR reads with MiXCR, one entry per CDR3 protein. The table lists about 200,000 distinct CDR3 sequences, almost 65% of them singletons. For blood RNA, unsorted whole blood served as the source, and germline DNA was extracted too. Input material: peripheral blood. The receptors here all came from a woman aged 55-70 years with primary liver carcinoma and hepatitis B virus infection.

In regard to this clonotype: The germline gene is not matched at one end of the junction; a read error may be the cause. The V gene is TRBV12-3 or TRBV12-4, the J gene TRBJ1-3; no clear D gene. This CDR3 is built from 14 residues. The CDR3 region has the DNA TGTGCCACCATACAGTGTACCTCTGGAAACACCATATATTTC. Protein product: CATIQCTSGNTIYF.

The V gene is TRBV5-4, the J gene TRBJ2-5; possible D gene TRBD2, 6 bases. Between the trimmed V and J ends, which lost 4 bases and 5 bases, there was a span of 12 bases. The CDR3 sequence is 13 residues long. Germline-derived CDR1 and CDR2 are SGHNT and YYREEE (reference sequence). In DNA, the CDR3 is TGTGCCAGCAGCCCCCTGGAGGGGGAGACCCAGTACTTC. This encodes CASSPLEGETQYF.

Remarks on this clonotype: An end of the junction does not agree with germline; a read error may underlie this. The chain combines TRBV11-2 with TRBJ2-1, with 9 nucleotides matching TRBD1. CDR1 SGHAT and CDR2 FQNNGV come from the germline V gene. The CDR3 spans 15 residues. The CDR3 DNA follows: TGTGCCAACAGCCACCCCGACAGGGGGGAGAATGAGCAGTTCTTC. It encodes CANSHPDRGENEQFF.

Worth noting for this clonotype: The junction departs from the called germline gene at one end, perhaps through a read error. V usage is TRBV5-1 and J usage is TRBJ2-1, with 10 bases fitting TRBD2. The CDR3 is 19 amino acids. Germline assignment: CDR1 SGHRS and CDR2 YFSETQ. This CDR3 reads CANSLEPFLTSGEYNEQFF. Here the CDR3 DNA reads TGCGCCAACAGCTTGGAACCCTTTCTCACTAGCGGGGAATACAATGAGCAGTTCTTC. Together with reference TRBV5-1 and TRBJ2-1, the CDR3 gives the full variable domain: KAGVTQTPRYLIKTRGQQVTLSCSPISGHRSVSWYQQTPGQGLQFLFEYFSETQRNKGNFPGRFSGRQFSNSRSEMNVSTLELGDSALYLCANSLEPFLTSGEYNEQFFGPGTRLTVL.

As regards this clonotype: Being one base from a much bigger clone, this may be a read error. The conserved final phenylalanine or tryptophan is absent from the CDR3, which likely points to a read error. The rearrangement uses TRBV6-1 and TRBJ1-5; D ambiguous. The CDR3 totals 14 residues. Trimming pared 4 bases from V and 3 bases from J, leaving 10 bases between. Germline V gene lookup returns CDR1 MNHNS and CDR2 SASEGT. DNA for the CDR3: TGTGCCAGCAGTGCACAGACGATCAATCAGCCCCAGCATTCT. The encoded protein is CASSAQTINQPQHS.

Remarks on this clonotype: In this CDR3 the conserved last residue, phenylalanine or tryptophan, is missing, so a read error is likely. The DNA is left out, because the CDR3 cannot be placed on it with certainty; the CDR3 is given as TCRdb lists it. This chain connects TRBV11-2 to TRBJ1-2. The CDR3 spans 16 residues, counting both ends. Per the germline V gene, CDR1 is SGHAT and CDR2 is FQNNGV. This CDR3 reads CANSLGTPEGFYGNTL.

At least ten counts were recorded for this clonotype. This rearrangement joins TRBV14 to TRBJ2-7, with 11 nucleotides matching TRBD1. The CDR3 is 15 residues long. Trimming cost V 4 bases and J 3 bases; bases outside gene matches: 5. Looked up from germline, CDR1 is SGHDN and CDR2 is FVKESK. As DNA, the CDR3 is TGTGCCAGCAGCCGTCTGGGACAGGGGGGCTACGAGCAGTACTTC. Amino acids: CASSRLGQGGYEQYF.

A word on this clonotype: This may be a read error: a much more frequent sequence differs by one nucleotide. The chain has TRBV12-3 or TRBV12-4 and TRBJ2-3; TRBD2 matches 9 bases. This CDR3 comprises 17 residues. The CDR3 sequence: CASSFPRIAGACDMQYF. The DNA of the CDR3 is TGTGCCAGCAGTTTTCCCCGAATAGCGGGAGCTTGCGATATGCAGTATTTT.

On this clonotype itself: Because it lacks the conserved phenylalanine or tryptophan at the end, this CDR3 is likely a read error. The chain joins TRBV11-2 to TRBJ1-1, with 8 bases that match TRBD1. Germline assignment: CDR1 SGHAT and CDR2 FQNNGV. The CDR3 covers 16 residues. V lost 3 bases, J lost 6 bases, and 12 bases stayed unmatched. The chain's CDR3 is CASSLAVRRTGSEAFY. DNA of the CDR3: TGTGCCAGCAGCTTGGCGGTAAGGAGGACAGGGTCTGAAGCTTTCTAT.

As regards this clonotype: The CDR3 does not close with the conserved phenylalanine or tryptophan, likely indicating a read error. This chain connects TRBV2 to TRBJ2-7; 7 bases map to TRBD2. Germline V gene lookup returns CDR1 SNHLY and CDR2 FYNNEI. With V trimmed by 3 bases and J by 4 bases, 3 bases remained unmatched. This CDR3 spans 13 amino acids. The CDR3 loop is CASSDGGVYEQYL. The CDR3 DNA follows: TGTGCCAGCAGTGATGGGGGGGTATACGAGCAGTACTTA.

In the case of this clonotype: This CDR3 fails to terminate in the conserved phenylalanine or tryptophan, so it likely reflects a read error. The V and J genes are TRBV11-2 and TRBJ2-7; possibly TRBD2 for D (5 bases). There are 16 residues in the CDR3. Germline V gene data show CDR1 as SGHAT and CDR2 as FQNNGV. CDR3 sequence (DNA): TGTGCTAGCGCCAAGACAACGCTGAGGGCCAGGTACGAGCAGTACCTC. It is translated as CASAKTTLRARYEQYL.

This chain connects TRBV11-2 to TRBJ1-1; a weak D match, TRBD1 (6 bases). The CDR3 spans 15 residues. Trimming shortened V by 3 bases and J by 8 bases, and 19 bases separated the two germline ends. Per the germline V gene, CDR1 is SGHAT and CDR2 is FQNNGV. The CDR3 DNA is TGTGCCAGCAGCTTTGTCGGGGGCCGAGGGTGGGAAGCTTTCTTT. Translated: CASSFVGGRGWEAFF.

Note on this clonotype: The junction does not match germline at one end; this may be a read error. J is TRBJ2-5 and V is TRBV11-2; 7 bases fit TRBD2. Germline values: CDR1 SGHAT, CDR2 FQNNGV. The CDR3 extends over 16 amino acids. CDR3 sequence (DNA): TGTGCCAGTAGCTTAGGATCGGCTAGCGGACAAGAGACTCAGCACTTC. Translated, it gives CASSLGSASGQETQHF.

This clonotype was seen only once. One junction end disagrees with the germline gene, perhaps due to a read error. V gene TRBV4-1 combines with J gene TRBJ2-1; TRBD2 matches 7 bases. Looked up from germline, CDR1 is MGHRA and CDR2 is YSYEKL. The CDR3 runs to 17 residues. The CDR3 sequence: CASSRLDSGRTYDEQFF. CDR3 bases: TGTGCCAGCAGCCGACTCGATAGCGGGCGCACCTACGATGAGCAGTTCTTC.

Ten or more counts support this clonotype. This rearrangement joins TRBV6-5 to TRBJ1-2, with D uncertain. The CDR3 is made up of 16 amino acids. CDR1 and CDR2 from the germline V gene are MNHEY and SVGAGI. Trimming stripped 0 bases from V and 2 bases from J, with 13 bases between. CDR3 DNA sequence: TGTGCCAGCAGTTACTCCGTCCAGCTCATAAACTATGGCTACACCTTC. This sequence encodes CASSYSVQLINYGYTF.

In regard to this clonotype: A single base separates this from a much larger clone, so it may be a read error. This rearrangement joins TRBV14 to TRBJ2-7; 7 nucleotides agree with TRBD1. CDR3 length: 17 residues. Germline values: CDR1 SGHDN, CDR2 FVKESK. After removal of 2 bases from V and 2 bases from J, the junction contained 12 bases not matched to a gene. Here the CDR3 reads CASSQTYRGGSPYEQYF. CDR3 coding DNA: TGTGCCAGCAGCCAAACGTATAGAGGGGGCTCACCCTACGAGCAGTACTTC. Using reference TRBV14 and TRBJ2-7 for the parts outside the CDR3, the full variable domain is EAGVTQFPSHSVIEKGQTVTLRCDPISGHDNLYWYRRVMGKEIKFLLHFVKESKQDESGMPNNRFLAERTGGTYSTLKVQPAELEDSGVYFCASSQTYRGGSPYEQYFGPGTRLTVT.

As to this clonotype: A much larger clone differs from this one at a single base, so this may be a read error. The chain combines TRBV4-1 with TRBJ2-3; TRBD2 aligns across 10 bases. V lost 1 base to trimming and J lost 2 bases; unmatched junction nucleotides: 6. The CDR3 consists of 17 residues. Germline assignment: CDR1 MGHRA and CDR2 YSYEKL. The CDR3 loop is CASSQGLAGGLTDTQYF. The CDR3 DNA sequence: TGCGCCAGCAGCCAAGGATTAGCGGGAGGCCTCACAGATACGCAGTATTTT.

On this clonotype: A much more abundant neighbour one base away suggests this may be a read error. The genes are TRBV6-6 and TRBJ1-1; maybe TRBD1 (5 bases). This CDR3 spans 15 amino acids. V was trimmed by 6 bases and J by 1 base, leaving 15 bases between them. Germline CDR1 and CDR2: MNHNY and SVGAGI (reference sequence). CDR3 loop: CASRRREGPNTEAFF. For the CDR3, the DNA is TGTGCCAGCAGACGGAGAGAGGGGCCGAACACTGAAGCTTTCTTT.

As to this clonotype: The junction and the germline gene differ at one end; a read error may be behind it. The V call is TRBV11-2, the J call TRBJ1-3; tentatively, D is TRBD1 (5 bases). Looked up from germline, CDR1 is SGHAT and CDR2 is FQNNGV. The CDR3 has 15 amino acids. CDR3: CAGSLPGPKGNTIYF. CDR3 DNA sequence: TGTGCCGGCAGCTTACCGGGGCCGAAAGGAAACACCATATATTTT. Supplemented by reference TRBV11-2 and TRBJ1-3, the full variable domain reads EAGVAQSPRYKIIEKRQSVAFWCNPISGHATLYWYQQILGQGPKLLIQFQNNGVVDDSQLPKDRFSAERLKGVDSTLKIQPAKLEDSAVYLCAGSLPGPKGNTIYFGEGSWLTVV.

This clonotype was observed at least ten times. The chain joins TRBV6-5 to TRBJ2-7; TRBD1 matches 7 bases. The CDR3 spans 14 residues. Per germline, CDR1 MNHEY and CDR2 SVGAGI. Trimming took 6 bases from V and 5 from J; bases not matched to a gene: 10. The CDR3 sequence is CASRRQGWSNEQYF. The DNA for the CDR3 is TGTGCCAGCAGAAGACAGGGATGGTCCAACGAGCAGTACTTC.

This clonotype occurred many times. V usage is TRBV12-3 or TRBV12-4 and J usage is TRBJ2-5; D ambiguous. The CDR3 sequence is 14 residues long. Trimming removed 3 bases at V and 4 bases at J, with 12 bases between. The CDR3 bases are TGTGCCAGCAGTTTCGTCTCTACCGGAGAGACCCAGTACTTC. This gives the protein CASSFVSTGETQYF.

The V and J genes are TRBV6-1 and TRBJ1-4, with D uncertain. CDR1 is MNHNS, CDR2 SASEGT, per germline. CDR3 length: 16 residues. V was pared by 2 bases and J by 4 bases, with 14 bases between. As DNA, the CDR3 is TGTGCCAGCAGTGAACAAAAGGCTGCCTATAATGAAAAACTGTTTTTT. This codes for CASSEQKAAYNEKLFF.

This clonotype was seen only once. The chain links TRBV20-1 to TRBJ2-7; TRBD2 matches at 11 bases. Germline V CDR1 and CDR2: DFQATT, SNEGSKA (reference sequence). The CDR3 runs 15 residues. V trimming: 6 bases; J trimming: 6 bases; junction bases outside the gene matches: 13. CDR3 DNA: TGCAGTGCCGATCCAACTAGCGGGAGCCTTCGCGAGCAGTACGTC. Translation gives CSADPTSGSLREQYV.

Comment on this clonotype: At one boundary the junction diverges from the germline segment, which might be a read error. V gene TRBV11-2 combines with J gene TRBJ1-1, with a weak D call TRBD1 (5 bases). Germline CDR1 is SGHAT and CDR2 is FQNNGV. There are 15 residues in the CDR3. The CDR3 DNA sequence: TGTGCCAGCAGCTTACTAGGGACTGAGAACACTGAAGCTCTCTTT. It encodes CASSLLGTENTEALF.

The table lists this clonotype with a few counts. One base away lies a much larger clone, so this may be a sequencing read error. This CDR3 reads CASRSPPSYERYF. CDR3 nucleotides: TGTGCCAGCAGGTCACCCCCCTCCTACGAGCGGTACTTC. The genes are TRBV6-5 and TRBJ2-7, with unresolved D. The CDR3 has 13 residues. Per germline, CDR1 MNHEY and CDR2 SVGAGI.